A single sample gave rise to the 23 T cell receptor beta chains below, sequenced in a study of CD8 T cells in ankylosing spondylitis. TCRdb analysed the 5' RACE reads with MiXCR anew, one entry per CDR3 protein. The table has 750,000 to 850,000 distinct CDR3 sequences, roughly 10% seen once. Findings of the study overall: The study identified a TCR beta motif of under ten highly homologous variants that appeared characteristic of ankylosing spondylitis blood.

These receptors' targets are unknown. Sequenced sample: blood, either unsorted or a sorted T cell fraction (not recorded which). The receptors come from a male donor with ankylosing spondylitis.

The J gene is TRBJ2-5, the V gene TRBV9, with TRBD1 matching over 7 bases. From germline, CDR1 is SGDLS and CDR2 YYNGEE. There are 15 residues in the CDR3. J was trimmed by 1 base and V by 4 bases; bases with no gene match: 7. CDR3 nucleotide sequence: TGTGCCAGCAGCAGAAGGACAGGTATCCAAGAGACCCAGTACTTC. Translating gives CASSRRTGIQETQYF. The full variable domain, in which reference TRBV9 and TRBJ2-5 provide the parts outside the CDR3, is DSGVTQTPKHLITATGQRVTLRCSPRSGDLSVYWYQQSLDQGLQFLIQYYNGEERAKGNILERFSAQQFPDLHSELNLSSLELGDSALYFCASSRRTGIQETQYFGPGTRLLVL.

This clonotype has only a few counts. This chain uses TRBV9 with TRBJ2-3; the match to TRBD2 covers 8 bases. From germline, CDR1 is SGDLS and CDR2 YYNGEE. The CDR3 covers 14 residues. J was trimmed by 3 bases and V by 5 bases; bases with no gene match: 5. The CDR3 loop is CASRAGVLTDTQYF. The CDR3 DNA follows: TGTGCCAGCAGAGCGGGAGTTTTGACAGATACGCAGTATTTT. Full variable domain (rest looked up from reference TRBV9 and TRBJ2-3): DSGVTQTPKHLITATGQRVTLRCSPRSGDLSVYWYQQSLDQGLQFLIQYYNGEERAKGNILERFSAQQFPDLHSELNLSSLELGDSALYFCASRAGVLTDTQYFGPGTRLTVL.

This clonotype was observed a handful of times. The V and J genes are TRBV27 and TRBJ1-3; the D is unclear. Germline loops: CDR1 MNHEY, CDR2 SMNVEV (reference sequence). V was clipped by 8 bases and J by 4 bases, with 15 bases between them. CDR3 length equals 14 residues. CDR3 nucleotides: TGTGCCAGCGGAGACTTGAACGCAGGAAACACCATATATTTT. Encoded protein: CASGDLNAGNTIYF.

The J gene is TRBJ2-1, the V gene TRBV4-3; weak D call: TRBD2 (6 bases). The germline CDR1 and CDR2 sequences are LGHNA and YSLEER. V was trimmed by 2 bases and J by 6 bases, leaving 14 bases between them. CDR3 length: 15 amino acids. The DNA of the CDR3 is TGCGCCAGCAGCCAAACTCCGGGACTTCCCAATGAGCAGTTCTTC. This translates into CASSQTPGLPNEQFF.

This rearrangement joins TRBV20-1 to TRBJ1-2; 8 bases map to TRBD1. J gave up 4 bases and V 3 bases, and 4 bases lay outside the gene matches. Germline assignment: CDR1 DFQATT and CDR2 SNEGSKA (reference sequence). CDR3 length: 13 amino acids. CDR3 residues: CSASAGTGYGYTF. As DNA, the CDR3 is TGCAGTGCTAGTGCCGGGACAGGCTATGGCTACACCTTC.

This clonotype was detected many times. The chain recombines TRBV20-1 with TRBJ1-2; D is unresolved. Trimming left V 1 base short and J 4 bases short, with 10 bases between. Germline V gene lookup returns CDR1 DFQATT and CDR2 SNEGSKA (reference sequence). The CDR3 extends over 13 amino acids. CDR3 residues: CSARVARLYGYTF. The CDR3 DNA follows: TGCAGTGCTAGAGTCGCCAGACTCTATGGCTACACCTTC.

The CDR3 sequence: CASSPRQGAFYGYTF. The CDR3 nucleotides read TGTGCCAGCAGCCCCCGACAGGGCGCATTCTATGGCTACACCTTC. V usage is TRBV9 and J usage is TRBJ1-2; 7 bases map to TRBD1. CDR1 and CDR2 from the germline V gene are SGDLS and YYNGEE. V dropped 4 bases and J dropped 4; count of bases not matched to a gene: 10. This CDR3 contains 15 residues. The whole variable domain, filled in from reference TRBV9 and TRBJ1-2, reads DSGVTQTPKHLITATGQRVTLRCSPRSGDLSVYWYQQSLDQGLQFLIQYYNGEERAKGNILERFSAQQFPDLHSELNLSSLELGDSALYFCASSPRQGAFYGYTFGSGTRLTVV.

The chain combines TRBV6-4 with TRBJ2-2, with unresolved D. Germline V gives CDR1 MRHNA, CDR2 SNTAGT. The CDR3 totals 13 residues. Trimming stripped 6 bases from V and 5 bases from J, with 10 bases between. The CDR3 here is CASRGPGTGELFF. CDR3 DNA sequence: TGTGCCAGCAGAGGACCCGGGACCGGGGAGCTGTTTTTT.

This clonotype was observed a few times. The rearrangement uses TRBV12-3 or TRBV12-4 and TRBJ2-3; D might be TRBD1 (5 bases). This CDR3 spans 16 amino acids. The ends were cut back, 4 bases at V and 1 base at J, with 15 bases in the middle. The CDR3 nucleotides read TGTGCCAGCAGTTCTCAGGGCCGAGGCGGCACAGATACGCAGTATTTT. As protein: CASSSQGRGGTDTQYF.

This clonotype was observed a few times. The chain employs TRBV4-2 and TRBJ2-1; no reliable D call. The CDR3 loop spans 15 amino acids. The germline V gene encodes CDR1 LGHNA and CDR2 YNFKEQ. V was clipped by 4 bases and J by 4 bases, with 14 bases between them. CDR3 DNA: TGTGCCAGCAGCCCTTCTACACGAGGTTACAATGAGCAGTTCTTC. Protein product: CASSPSTRGYNEQFF.

This clonotype was seen at least ten times. No conserved phenylalanine or tryptophan is present at the end of the CDR3, so a read error is the likely explanation. The DNA is left out, because the CDR3 cannot be placed on it with certainty; the CDR3 is given as TCRdb lists it. The chain employs TRBV5-6 and TRBJ1-2; the table's D call, TRBD1, has no DNA check behind it. CDR1 and CDR2 from the germline V gene are SGHDT and YYEEEE. The length of the CDR3 is 16 amino acids, counting both ends. The CDR3: CASSLDPGSPPPVEDI.

This clonotype was detected a few times. The gene calls are TRBV11-2 and TRBJ2-4; the match to TRBD2 covers 15 bases. The CDR3 loop spans 17 amino acids. Germline CDR1 reads SGHAT; CDR2 reads FQNNGV. V dropped 5 bases and J dropped 7; count of bases not matched to a gene: 9. CDR3 sequence reads: CASSLLRTSGRANIQYF. The CDR3 DNA follows: TGTGCCAGCAGCCTCCTCAGGACTAGCGGGAGGGCGAACATTCAGTACTTC.

The sample holds a few counts of this clonotype. The chain employs TRBV11-2 and TRBJ2-7; D gene unclear. The CDR3 has 13 amino acids. With 0 bases removed from V and 7 bases from J, the gap between germline ends came to 10 bases. CDR1 is SGHAT, CDR2 FQNNGV, per germline. The CDR3 is CASSLEFLTEQYF. In nucleotides, the CDR3 is TGTGCCAGCAGCTTAGAATTCCTGACTGAGCAGTACTTC.

This clonotype occurred many times. V usage is TRBV7-2 and J usage is TRBJ2-3; TRBD1 matches at 7 bases. From germline, CDR1 is SGHTA and CDR2 FQGNSA. V lost 3 bases, J lost 0 bases, and 3 bases stayed unmatched. The CDR3 is made up of 15 amino acids. CDR3 amino acids: CASSLDRISTDTQYF. In DNA form, the CDR3 reads TGTGCCAGCAGCTTGGACAGGATTAGCACAGATACGCAGTATTTT.

In this sample, this clonotype turned up many times. This chain links TRBV4-3 with TRBJ2-1, with a weak D call TRBD2 (6 bases). Per germline, CDR1 LGHNA and CDR2 YSLEER. CDR3 length: 17 amino acids. V gave up 0 bases and J gave up 0 bases, with 12 bases separating them. CDR3 sequence: CASSQEGLANSYNEQFF. CDR3 DNA sequence: TGCGCCAGCAGCCAAGAAGGGCTAGCGAACTCCTACAATGAGCAGTTCTTC.

The rearrangement uses TRBV9 and TRBJ2-1; the D gene is possibly TRBD2 (7 bases). Trimming pared 0 bases from V and 9 bases from J, leaving 19 bases between. From germline, CDR1 is SGDLS and CDR2 YYNGEE. The CDR3 spans 16 residues. The CDR3, as DNA: TGTGCCAGCAGCGTAGAGACGGGACTATCAGGGGTTGAGCAGTTCTTC. As protein: CASSVETGLSGVEQFF.

This sequence joins TRBV25-1 and TRBJ2-3; 8 bases are shared with TRBD2. V was pared by 3 bases and J by 6 bases, with 5 bases of the junction left unmatched. In germline, CDR1 is MGHDK, CDR2 SYGVNS. This CDR3 is 14 amino acids long. CDR3 DNA sequence: TGTGCCAGCAGTGAGAGCGGGGGTTGGGATACGCAGTATTTT. This gives the protein CASSESGGWDTQYF.

This clonotype occurred many times. V gene TRBV28 combines with J gene TRBJ2-1; 7 bases line up with TRBD2. V was clipped by 6 bases and J by 7 bases; unmatched bases: 6. Germline-derived CDR1 and CDR2 are MDHEN and SYDVKM. CDR3 length: 13 amino acids. The CDR3 spells CASRVGGENEQFF. The CDR3 coding sequence is TGTGCCAGCAGAGTGGGAGGGGAGAATGAGCAGTTCTTC.

In its sample, this clonotype was seen a few times. The rearrangement joins TRBV7-9 to TRBJ1-1, with D unclear. V lost 5 bases to trimming and J lost 2 bases, with 12 bases between them. The germline V gene has CDR1 SEHNR and CDR2 FQNEAQ (reference sequence). This CDR3 has 14 residues. CDR3 DNA sequence: TGTGCCAGCAGCCTCCGGACCACCAACACTGAAGCTTTCTTT. Protein: CASSLRTTNTEAFF.

This chain uses TRBV2 with TRBJ1-5; a possible D gene is TRBD1 (6 bases). V dropped 7 bases and J dropped 2 bases, with 12 bases sitting between them. CDR3 size: 14 residues. Germline CDR1 and CDR2: SNHLY and FYNNEI. CDR3 DNA sequence: TGTGCCAGCACGAGGACAGAGGGCAATCAGCCCCAGCATTTT. Translated: CASTRTEGNQPQHF.

This clonotype was seen more than once but under ten times. The CDR3 loop is CSAREGGAEQFF. The CDR3 DNA reads as TGCAGTGCTAGGGAGGGGGGTGCTGAGCAGTTCTTC. The chain carries TRBV20-1 and TRBJ2-1; D is possibly TRBD1 or TRBD2 (6 bases each). The CDR3 has 12 residues. CDR1 and CDR2 from the germline V gene are DFQATT and SNEGSKA (reference sequence). The V end lost 3 bases, the J end lost 9 bases, and 12 bases lay between the germline ends.

This rearrangement joins TRBV7-2 to TRBJ2-3; D might be TRBD2 (6 bases). Germline CDR1 reads SGHTA; CDR2 reads FQGNSA. This CDR3 comprises 14 residues. V was shortened by 4 bases and J by 8 bases, with 16 bases between the two germline ends. The CDR3 loop reads CASSSGGRGGTQYF. The CDR3 DNA is TGTGCCAGCAGCTCCGGCGGTAGGGGAGGTACGCAGTATTTT. The variable domain in full, completed from reference TRBV7-2 and TRBJ2-3, reads GAGVSQSPSNKVTEKGKDVELRCDPISGHTALYWYRQSLGQGLEFLIYFQGNSAPDKSGLPSDRFSAERTGGSVSTLTIQRTQQEDSAVYLCASSSGGRGGTQYFGPGTRLTVL.

This clonotype was counted a few times. V and J are TRBV20-1 and TRBJ2-1, with 11 bases lining up with TRBD2. Unmatched junction bases numbered 8, after V lost 6 bases and J lost 1 base. The CDR3 is 16 amino acids. The V gene's germline CDR1 is DFQATT and CDR2 SNEGSKA (reference sequence). CDR3 bases: TGCAGTGCAACCGTAGCGGGAGGGAAATCCTACAATGAGCAGTTCTTC. Translated: CSATVAGGKSYNEQFF.